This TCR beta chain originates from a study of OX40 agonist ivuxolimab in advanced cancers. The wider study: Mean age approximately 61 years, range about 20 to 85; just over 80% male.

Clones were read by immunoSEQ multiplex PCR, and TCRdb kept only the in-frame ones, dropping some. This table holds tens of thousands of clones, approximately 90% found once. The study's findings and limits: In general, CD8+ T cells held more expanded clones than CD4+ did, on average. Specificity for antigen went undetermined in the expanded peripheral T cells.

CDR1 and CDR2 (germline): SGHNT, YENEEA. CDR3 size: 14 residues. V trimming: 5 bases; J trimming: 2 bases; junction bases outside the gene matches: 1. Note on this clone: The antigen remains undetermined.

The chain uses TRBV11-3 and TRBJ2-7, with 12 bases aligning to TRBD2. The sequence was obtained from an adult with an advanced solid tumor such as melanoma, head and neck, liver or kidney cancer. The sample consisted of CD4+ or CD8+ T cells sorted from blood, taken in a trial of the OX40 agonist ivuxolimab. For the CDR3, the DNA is TGTGCCAGCAGCCTAGCGGGAGGGCCCTACGAGCAGTACTTC. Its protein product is CASSLAGGPYEQYF.